This T cell receptor (beta chain) was sequenced during a study of regulatory T cells in long-lasting Graves disease. Overall study context: Persistent Graves' disease required over 5 years of antithyroid drugs and positive TSH receptor antibodies. Study-wide results and limits: New patients shared 1,000 or so public clonotypes, and persistent patients shared more, with 2,500 to 3,000. Analyses excluded thyroid tissue, covering peripheral blood alone. Persistent disease favored TRBV28, TRBJ1-2 and TRBJ2-5.

Germline V gene sequence: CDR1 MNHNS, CDR2 SASEGT. V lost 6 bases, J lost 2 bases, and 9 bases stayed unmatched. The CDR3 runs 15 residues. Researchers made TCR beta libraries by using iRepertoire HTBI primers and running Arm-PCR on CDR3 regions. TCRdb used MiXCR to reprocess the multiplex PCR reads, holding one entry per CDR3 protein. The sample lists 500,000 to 700,000 distinct CDR3 sequences, 25% to 30% seen once, with about two fifths in the top ten. Only a few counts were recorded for this clonotype. The antigen is undetermined. Time point denoted: persistent/refractory GD, antithyroid drugs over 5 years with positive TRAb. From PBMCs, RNA was extracted and then used to make the TCR library.

The genes are TRBV6-1 and TRBJ1-1, with 7 bases that match TRBD1. The sample here was peripheral blood mononuclear cells (PBMCs), taken when the disease was refractory, from a patient treated with antithyroid drugs. The clonotype originates from a female donor with Graves disease. The CDR3 is CASSKGQLDNTEAFF. CDR3 DNA: TGTGCCAGCAGCAAGGGACAGTTGGACAACACTGAAGCTTTCTTT.